This T cell receptor beta chain was found in a study of blood T cell repertoires in COVID-19. The table lists this clone with a count of one. Study processing details: Amplification from reference gene primers served as the basis for estimated nucleated cell counts. TCRdb keeps only in-frame clones here, not all; method: immunoSEQ multiplex PCR. V and J calls and clone size are given by that table; D and trimming were obtained from the DNA. The profile shows about 190,000 clones, about 88% of them singletons. The TCR comes from a woman in her 40s who had recovered from COVID-19. Sequenced: peripheral blood.

The CDR3 reads CASSLADGSYEQYF. The CDR3 DNA sequence: TGCGCCAGCAGCTTAGCTGATGGTTCCTACGAGCAGTACTTC. The V gene is TRBV5-1, the J gene TRBJ2-7; D gene uncertain. Germline loops: CDR1 SGHRS, CDR2 YFSETQ. The V end lost 2 bases, the J end lost 1 base, and 10 bases lay between the germline ends. The length of the CDR3 is 14 residues. Complete variable domain (other parts from reference TRBV5-1 and TRBJ2-7): KAGVTQTPRYLIKTRGQQVTLSCSPISGHRSVSWYQQTPGQGLQFLFEYFSETQRNKGNFPGRFSGRQFSNSRSEMNVSTLELGDSALYLCASSLADGSYEQYFGPGTRLTVT.